Detailed here is one T cell receptor (beta chain). This clonotype was recorded many times. Its antigen is currently not known. Per-nucleotide qualities are absent, and no much larger clonotype sits a single base away. Synthesis of TCR cDNA relied on 5'RACE template switching, a step that introduced a universal primer site along with unique molecular identifiers. Priming for cDNA synthesis came from both the TCR alpha and TCR beta constant segments. Library amplification used two PCR steps, and the second PCR step added sample barcodes and sequencing adapters. Sequencing of the libraries was done on either Illumina HiSeq 2500 (2x100 bp) or NovaSeq (2x150 bp). The study's own analysis went as follows. MIGEC handled demultiplexing of reads and collapsing into UMI consensus sequences, while MiXCR performed V(D)J alignment. Clonotypes responding to the vaccine were identified with edgeR on replicate PBMC samples, with the criteria of FDR below 0.01 and a log2 fold change above 5 up to day 15. Bulk clonotypes were assigned CD4 or CD8 identity according to which sequenced CD4 or CD8 repertoire held them at higher abundance. The public reads were quality trimmed at Q25 with fastp and then assembled into clones with MiXCR by TCRdb, keeping productive beta chains. Identical CDR3 proteins give one entry, which carries the most common genes and DNA. The V and J calls come from TCRdb's annotation, not from the publication. The sample data list 500,000 to 650,000 distinct CDR3 sequences, and approximately 16% of these were observed just once. Roughly 17% of the sample belongs to the ten largest clones.

The sample's treatment or condition label, decoded: live attenuated yellow fever vaccine strain. Two biological replicates of bulk PBMCs were collected at each blood-draw timepoint. PBMCs were isolated from peripheral blood using a standard Ficoll-Paque protocol. TriZol was used to extract RNA from bulk PBMCs, from CD4 and CD8 fractions, and from dextramer-positive and dextramer-negative fractions. The data were obtained in a study of T cells after yellow fever vaccination (dated by TCRdb to between 2019 and 2020). About the investigation overall: The SMART-Seq v4 Ultra Low Input RNA kit was used to prepare libraries from fractions with low cell numbers. The cohort comprised two healthy male donors, one aged 18 to 30 and one aged 30 to 40 years. To follow T-cell clones before and after both primary and booster YFV17D yellow fever vaccination, bulk TCR alpha and beta repertoires underwent longitudinal sequencing. Blood was collected at multiple timepoints before and after primary and secondary immunization, and bulk PBMC replicates and cell subsets were isolated. Overall study outcomes, separate from this receptor: Because only two donors were included in the study, the extent to which the findings can be generalized is limited. Computational filtering was required because FACS-sorted repertoires could contain abundant contaminating clonotypes from the bulk population. The secondary T-cell response was found to be weaker but faster than the primary response, with a peak reached on day 5 rather than on day 15. A small share of clonotypes was detected in both CD4 and CD8 compartments, with the overlap likely arising from convergent recombination. Most clones expanded after primary vaccination (around 96% of CD4 and 88% of CD8) were re-detected after the booster, suggesting that broad memory maintenance occurred.

V loses 3 bases, J loses 1 base, and the germline ends lie 9 bases apart. The CDR3 runs 14 amino acids, cysteine and phenylalanine included. The sequence is cut down to CDR3 DNA, 42 bases in frame from base 1. The germline V gene (reference sequence) specifies SEHNR as CDR1 and FQNEAQ as CDR2. This sequence was found in a man aged 18 to 30 who received the YFV17D yellow fever vaccine. Specimen: PBMCs, collected 5 to 6 days after the first yellow fever vaccination. The chain is encoded by TRBV7-9 joined to TRBJ2-5, and the D gene may be TRBD2, 5 bases matching. The bases are TGTGCCAGCAGCTTTTCCGGGGTCCAAGAGACCCAGTACTTC. Its coded protein is CASSFSGVQETQYF.